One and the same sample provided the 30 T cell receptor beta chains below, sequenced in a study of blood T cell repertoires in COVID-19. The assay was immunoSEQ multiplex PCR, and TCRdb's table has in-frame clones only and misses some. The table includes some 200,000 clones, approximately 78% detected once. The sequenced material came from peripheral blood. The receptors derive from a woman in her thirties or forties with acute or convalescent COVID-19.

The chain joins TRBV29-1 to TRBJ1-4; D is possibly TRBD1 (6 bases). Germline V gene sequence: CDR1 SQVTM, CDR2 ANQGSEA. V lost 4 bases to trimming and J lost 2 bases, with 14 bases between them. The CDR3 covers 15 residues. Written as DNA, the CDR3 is TGCAGCGTTGTATCGATGGGGGCCACTAATGAAAAACTGTTTTTT. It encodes CSVVSMGATNEKLFF.

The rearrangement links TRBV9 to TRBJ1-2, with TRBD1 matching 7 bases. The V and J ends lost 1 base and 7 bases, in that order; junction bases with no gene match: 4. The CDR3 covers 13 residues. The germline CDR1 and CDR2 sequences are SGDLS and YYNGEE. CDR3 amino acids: CASSVQQGFGYTF. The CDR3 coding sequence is TGTGCCAGCAGCGTACAACAGGGGTTTGGCTACACCTTC.

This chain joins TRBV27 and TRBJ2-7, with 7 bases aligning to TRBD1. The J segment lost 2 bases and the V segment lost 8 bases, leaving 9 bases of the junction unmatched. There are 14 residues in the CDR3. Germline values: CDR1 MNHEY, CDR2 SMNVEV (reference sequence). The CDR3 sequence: CASGQEGGTYEQYF. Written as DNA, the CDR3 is TGTGCCAGCGGCCAGGAAGGGGGCACCTACGAGCAGTACTTC.

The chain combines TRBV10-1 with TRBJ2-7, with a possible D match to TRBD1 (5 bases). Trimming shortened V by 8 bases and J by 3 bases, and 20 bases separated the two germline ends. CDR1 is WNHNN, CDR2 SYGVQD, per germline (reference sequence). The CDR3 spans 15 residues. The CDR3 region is CASGDSRGACYEQYF. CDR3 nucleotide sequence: TGCGCCAGCGGAGACAGTCGCGGAGCCTGCTACGAGCAGTACTTC.

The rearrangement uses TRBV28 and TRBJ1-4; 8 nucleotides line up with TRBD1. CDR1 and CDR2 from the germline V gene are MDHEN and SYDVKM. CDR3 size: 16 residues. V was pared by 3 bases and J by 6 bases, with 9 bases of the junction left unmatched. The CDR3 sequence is CASSLGTGTGDEKLFF. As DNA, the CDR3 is TGTGCCAGCAGTTTGGGTACCGGGACAGGTGATGAAAAACTGTTTTTT.

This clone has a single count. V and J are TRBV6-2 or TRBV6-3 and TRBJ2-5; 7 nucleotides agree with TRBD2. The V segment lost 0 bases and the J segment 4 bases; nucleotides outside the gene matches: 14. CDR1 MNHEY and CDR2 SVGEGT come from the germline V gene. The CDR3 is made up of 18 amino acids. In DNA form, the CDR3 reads TGTGCCAGCAGTTACTCGTCATCGGGGGGTTACGGGCGAGAGACCCAGTACTTC. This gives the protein CASSYSSSGGYGRETQYF.

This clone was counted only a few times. CDR3 coding DNA: TGTGCCAGCAGTGAAAACAGCCCCACCGGGGAGCTGTTTTTT. This sequence encodes CASSENSPTGELFF. V gene TRBV25-1 combines with J gene TRBJ2-2; D ambiguous. The CDR3 totals 14 residues. Looked up from germline, CDR1 is MGHDK and CDR2 is SYGVNS. The ends were cut back, 2 bases at V and 4 bases at J, with 8 bases in the middle.

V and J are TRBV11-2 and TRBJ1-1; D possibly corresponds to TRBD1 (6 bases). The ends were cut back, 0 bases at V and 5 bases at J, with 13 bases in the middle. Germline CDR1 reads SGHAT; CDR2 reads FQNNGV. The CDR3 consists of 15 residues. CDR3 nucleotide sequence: TGTGCCAGCAGCTTAGATCTCGAGACAGGTACTGAAGCTTTCTTT. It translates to CASSLDLETGTEAFF.

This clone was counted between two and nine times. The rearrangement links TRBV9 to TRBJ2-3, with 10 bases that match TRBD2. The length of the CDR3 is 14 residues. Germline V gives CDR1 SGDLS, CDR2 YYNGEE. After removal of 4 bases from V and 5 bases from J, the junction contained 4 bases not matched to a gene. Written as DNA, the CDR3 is TGTGCCAGCAGCCCGGGACTAGCGATAGATACGCAGTATTTT. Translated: CASSPGLAIDTQYF.

CDR3 protein: CASSPTGETQYF. The CDR3 DNA reads TGTGCCAGCTCACCGACTGGGGAGACCCAGTACTTC. V usage is TRBV18 and J usage is TRBJ2-5; D uncertain. Germline V CDR1 and CDR2: KGHSH, LQKENI. CDR3 length: 12 residues. V was cut by 3 bases and J by 5 bases, with 7 bases left in between.

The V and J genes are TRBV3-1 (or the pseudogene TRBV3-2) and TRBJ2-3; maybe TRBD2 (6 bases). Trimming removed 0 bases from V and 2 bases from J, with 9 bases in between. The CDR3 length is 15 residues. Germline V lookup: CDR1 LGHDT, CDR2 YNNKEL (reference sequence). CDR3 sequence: CASSQEGGDTDTQYF. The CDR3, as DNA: TGTGCCAGCAGCCAAGAGGGGGGAGACACAGATACGCAGTATTTT.

This chain's CDR3 is CASSQEASRIEQYF. The CDR3 DNA is TGTGCCAGCAGCCAAGAAGCCTCCAGGATCGAGCAGTACTTC. J is TRBJ2-7 and V is TRBV14; unclear D gene. With 0 bases removed from V and 6 bases from J, the gap between germline ends came to 12 bases. The CDR3 spans 14 residues. The germline V gene has CDR1 SGHDN and CDR2 FVKESK.

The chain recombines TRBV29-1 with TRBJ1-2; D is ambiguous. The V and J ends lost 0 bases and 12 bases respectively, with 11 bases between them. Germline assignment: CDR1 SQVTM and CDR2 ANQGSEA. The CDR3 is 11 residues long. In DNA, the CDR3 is TGCAGCGTTGAAGAGGGCGCCCCTCACACCTTC. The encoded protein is CSVEEGAPHTF. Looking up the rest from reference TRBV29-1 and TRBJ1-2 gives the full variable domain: SAVISQKPSRDICQRGTSLTIQCQVDSQVTMMFWYRQQPGQSLTLIATANQGSEATYESGFVIDKFPISRPNLTFSTLTVSNMSPEDSSIYLCSVEEGAPHTFGSGTRLTVV.

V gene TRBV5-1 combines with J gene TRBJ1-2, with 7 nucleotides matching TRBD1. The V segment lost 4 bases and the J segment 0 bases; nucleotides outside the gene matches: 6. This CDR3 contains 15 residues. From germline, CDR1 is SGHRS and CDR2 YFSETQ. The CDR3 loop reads CASSPRTGSNYGYTF. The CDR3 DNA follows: TGCGCCAGCAGCCCTAGGACAGGTTCTAACTATGGCTACACCTTC.

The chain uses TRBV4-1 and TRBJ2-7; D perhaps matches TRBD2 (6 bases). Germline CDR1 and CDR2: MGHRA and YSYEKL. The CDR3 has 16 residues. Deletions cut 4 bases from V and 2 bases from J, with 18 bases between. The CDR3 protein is CASSPPSGQRTYEQYF. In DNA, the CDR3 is TGCGCCAGCAGCCCCCCGAGCGGGCAGCGAACCTACGAGCAGTACTTC.

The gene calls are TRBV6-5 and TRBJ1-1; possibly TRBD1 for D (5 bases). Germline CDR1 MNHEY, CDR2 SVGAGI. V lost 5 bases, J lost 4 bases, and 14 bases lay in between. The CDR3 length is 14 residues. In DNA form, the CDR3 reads TGTGCCAGCAGTCACAAGGGGTTCGGCACTGAAGCTTTCTTT. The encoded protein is CASSHKGFGTEAFF.

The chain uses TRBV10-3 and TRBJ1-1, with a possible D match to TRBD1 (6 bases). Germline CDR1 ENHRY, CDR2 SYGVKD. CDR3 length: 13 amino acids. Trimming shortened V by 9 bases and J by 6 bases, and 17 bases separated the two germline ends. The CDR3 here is CAIYRVERAEAFF. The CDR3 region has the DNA TGTGCCATTTACAGGGTGGAAAGGGCTGAAGCTTTCTTT.

DNA for the CDR3: TGTGCCAGCAGCAAAGAAGACAGCCTCACAGATACGCAGTATTTT. It translates to CASSKEDSLTDTQYF. The chain uses TRBV21-1 and TRBJ2-3; whether TRBD1, the table's D call, matches the DNA was not checked. TRBV21-1 is a known pseudogene. The CDR3 has 15 amino acids.

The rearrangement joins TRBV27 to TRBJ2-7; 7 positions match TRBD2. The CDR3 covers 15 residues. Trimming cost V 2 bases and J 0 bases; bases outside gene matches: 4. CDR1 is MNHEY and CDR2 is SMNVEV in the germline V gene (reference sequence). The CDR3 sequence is CASSLRGGSSYEQYF. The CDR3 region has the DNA TGTGCCAGCAGTTTACGTGGCGGGAGCTCCTACGAGCAGTACTTC.

The CDR3 DNA follows: TGCAGCGTCGAGGCAGGGGGGGAGACCCAGTACTTC. It specifies CSVEAGGETQYF. The V gene is TRBV29-1, the J gene TRBJ2-5; D is possibly TRBD1 (7 bases). The V end was cut by 6 bases, the J end by 5 bases, with 13 bases between. The CDR3 contains 12 residues. CDR1 and CDR2 from the germline V gene are SQVTM and ANQGSEA.

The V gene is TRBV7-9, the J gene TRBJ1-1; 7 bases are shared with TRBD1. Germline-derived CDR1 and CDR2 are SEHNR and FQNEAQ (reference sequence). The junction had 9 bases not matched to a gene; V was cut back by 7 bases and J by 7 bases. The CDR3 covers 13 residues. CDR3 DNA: TGTGCCAGCACCTTGACAGGGTTGAGTGAAGCTTTCTTT. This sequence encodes CASTLTGLSEAFF. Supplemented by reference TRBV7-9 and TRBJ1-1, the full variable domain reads DTGVSQNPRHKITKRGQNVTFRCDPISEHNRLYWYRQTLGQGPEFLTYFQNEAQLEKSRLLSDRFSAERPKGSFSTLEIQRTEQGDSAMYLCASTLTGLSEAFFGQGTRLTVV.

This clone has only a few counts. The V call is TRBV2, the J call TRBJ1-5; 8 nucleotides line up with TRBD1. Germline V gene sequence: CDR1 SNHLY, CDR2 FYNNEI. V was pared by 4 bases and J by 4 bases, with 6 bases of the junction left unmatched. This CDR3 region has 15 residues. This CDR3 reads CASSADRVANQPQHF. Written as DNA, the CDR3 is TGTGCCAGCAGTGCGGACAGGGTGGCAAATCAGCCCCAGCATTTT.

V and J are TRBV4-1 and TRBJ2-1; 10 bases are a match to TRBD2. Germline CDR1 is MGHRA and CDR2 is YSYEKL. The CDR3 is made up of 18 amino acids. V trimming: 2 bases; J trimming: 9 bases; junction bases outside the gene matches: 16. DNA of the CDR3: TGCGCCAGCAGCCAAAAGTGGCCGGTTAGCGGGAGGTCGGGTGAGCAGTTCTTC. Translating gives CASSQKWPVSGRSGEQFF.

CDR3 loop: CASTIVGGLSYNEQFF. The CDR3 DNA sequence: TGTGCCAGCACCATCGTCGGGGGGCTATCCTACAATGAGCAGTTCTTC. The V gene is TRBV27, the J gene TRBJ2-1; perhaps TRBD2 as D (7 bases). This CDR3 spans 16 amino acids. The germline V and J ends were trimmed by 7 bases and 1 base, with 17 bases remaining between them. Germline V gene lookup returns CDR1 MNHEY and CDR2 SMNVEV (reference sequence).

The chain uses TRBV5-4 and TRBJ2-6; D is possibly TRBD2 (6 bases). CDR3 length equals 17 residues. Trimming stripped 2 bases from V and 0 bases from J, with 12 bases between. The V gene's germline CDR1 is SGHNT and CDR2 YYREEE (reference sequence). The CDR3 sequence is CASSFGGRSSGANVLTF. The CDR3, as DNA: TGTGCCAGCAGCTTCGGTGGGAGGTCCTCTGGGGCCAACGTCCTGACTTTC.

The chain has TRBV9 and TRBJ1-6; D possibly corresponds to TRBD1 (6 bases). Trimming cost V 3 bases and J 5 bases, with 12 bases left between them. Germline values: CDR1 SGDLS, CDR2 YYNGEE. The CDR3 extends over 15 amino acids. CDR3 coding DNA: TGTGCCAGCAGCGATAATACAGGGAATAATTCACCCCTCCACTTT. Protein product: CASSDNTGNNSPLHF. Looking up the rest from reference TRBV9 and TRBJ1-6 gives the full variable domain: DSGVTQTPKHLITATGQRVTLRCSPRSGDLSVYWYQQSLDQGLQFLIQYYNGEERAKGNILERFSAQQFPDLHSELNLSSLELGDSALYFCASSDNTGNNSPLHFGNGTRLTVT.

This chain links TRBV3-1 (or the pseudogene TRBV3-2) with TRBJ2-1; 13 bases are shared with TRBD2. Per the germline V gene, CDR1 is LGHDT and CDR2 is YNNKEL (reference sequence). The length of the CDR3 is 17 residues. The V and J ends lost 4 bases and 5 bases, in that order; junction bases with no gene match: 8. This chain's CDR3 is CASSREPGLAGHNEQFF. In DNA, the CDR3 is TGTGCCAGCAGCCGGGAGCCGGGACTAGCGGGGCACAATGAGCAGTTCTTC.

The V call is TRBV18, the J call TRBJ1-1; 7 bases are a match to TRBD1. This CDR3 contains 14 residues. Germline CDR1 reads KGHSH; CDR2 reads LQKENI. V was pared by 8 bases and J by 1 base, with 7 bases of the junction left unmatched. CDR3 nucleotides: TGTGCCAGCCTGTGGGACAGACAGAACACTGAAGCTTTCTTT. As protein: CASLWDRQNTEAFF. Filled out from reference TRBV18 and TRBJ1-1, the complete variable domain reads NAGVMQNPRHLVRRRGQEARLRCSPMKGHSHVYWYRQLPEEGLKFMVYLQKENIIDESGMPKERFSAEFPKEGPSILRIQQVVRGDSAAYFCASLWDRQNTEAFFGQGTRLTVV.

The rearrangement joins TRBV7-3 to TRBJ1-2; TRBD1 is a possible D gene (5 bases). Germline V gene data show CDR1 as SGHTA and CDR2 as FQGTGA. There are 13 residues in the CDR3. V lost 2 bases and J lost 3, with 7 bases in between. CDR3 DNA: TGTGCCAGCAGCTTAGACAGAGACTATGGCTACACCTTC. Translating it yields CASSLDRDYGYTF.

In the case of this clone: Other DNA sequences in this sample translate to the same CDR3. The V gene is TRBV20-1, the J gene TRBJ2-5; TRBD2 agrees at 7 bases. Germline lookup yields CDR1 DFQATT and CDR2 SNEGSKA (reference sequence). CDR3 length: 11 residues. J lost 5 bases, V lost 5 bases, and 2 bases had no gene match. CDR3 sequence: CSAAGGETQYF. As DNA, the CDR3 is TGCAGTGCTGCCGGGGGGGAGACCCAGTACTTC.